This T cell receptor beta chain was captured by sequencing in a study of cytomegalovirus exposure and HLA in healthy donors (dated by TCRdb to about 2017). With respect to the entire study: In an earlier analysis of 587 of the donors, 250 to 300 Gb of sequence data and 117 million unique TCR beta sequences from roughly 190 million T cells were reported. In a later genetic analysis, genome-wide SNP genotypes for about three fifths of the 666 donors were used, and that subset was treated as a discovery cohort. In a later analysis, previously published TCR beta repertoires from several hundred donors were re-analyzed and high-resolution HLA genotyping was added so that TCR occurrence patterns could be studied. Among about 400 genotyped donors of the cohort, an average of around 240,000 unique TCR beta nucleotide sequences was sequenced per donor, of which about 19% were non-productive. Class I and class II HLA loci were covered by the typing at four-digit resolution. To decide whether each TCR beta V gene segment behaved as functional or pseudogenic, an earlier analysis of some 570 of the donors relied on high-throughput TCR beta sequencing. The study aimed to test whether cataloging public T cell receptors could reveal signatures of past pathogen exposure. The T cell repertoires of around 670 subjects were profiled by immunosequencing and related to cytomegalovirus serostatus. The genetic ancestry cluster associated with self-reported Caucasian donors included around 76% of the approximately 400 genotyped donors. High-throughput TCR immunosequencing, statistical association of individual TCRs with disease status, and machine learning were combined to predict cytomegalovirus infection status. Roughly 5 DR-DQ haplotypes were treated as single units for association and clustering because of strong linkage in the cohort. Donor age, sex, ethnicity and CMV serostatus were compiled together with the repertoire data. An early release covering roughly 640 HLA-typed donors comprised 250 to 350 gigabases of sequencing data and roughly 86 million unique TCR sequences. In the later analysis, no new phenotypic data were used to find candidate immune exposures; instead, reliance was placed on TCR beta sequences and their occurrence across donors. Along with the roughly 670-subject first cohort, a separate validation cohort of over a hundred different subjects was used. The number of donors typed differed by locus, with 629-630 for A, B, C, DRB1 and DQB1, roughly 520 for DQA1, 600 to 610 for DPA1, and 472 for DPB1. All discovery cohort repertoires had been generated using a single sequencing platform.

The cohort comprised hundreds of healthy bone marrow donors. All cohort members were sampled while nominally healthy, although unrecorded immune exposures were likely present. CMV serostatus was positive for approximately 300 and negative for about 50% of the roughly 700 cohort members, and was not recorded for this donor. Every donor gave a peripheral blood sample, and the peripheral blood mononuclear cells from that sample were used for TCR beta sequencing. The Qiagen DNeasy Blood Extraction Kit was used to extract genomic DNA from the blood cell samples. The CDR3 runs 16 amino acids, cysteine and phenylalanine included. The retained sequence is limited to the CDR3, 48 bases, with the frame set at the first base. CDR1 SGHRS and CDR2 YFSETQ were looked up in the germline V gene. The V and J ends are trimmed by 4 bases and 3 bases, leaving 16 bases between them. In this sample, this clone turned up a few times. Its antigen is currently not known. The sample holds no much larger clone one base away, and base qualities are not on file.

Results and caveats for the whole study, not just this receptor: Assigning TCR associations to individual alleles was difficult when HLA alleles, especially DR and DQ, strongly co-occurred. The presence/absence analyses assumed that sequencing depth was roughly uniform across donors, and that assumption may not be true. Most TCR sequences were observed very rarely across donors, whereas some public TCRs were present in many individuals. A total of fewer than 200 TCR beta chains were listed by the study as associated with cytomegalovirus. A further reported finding was that TCR beta sequences accurately predicted the HLA-A and HLA-B alleles for most subjects in the first cohort. Correlated functional status among segregating V segments might reflect linkage disequilibrium, but an unknown experimental factor could not be ruled out. A later analysis found that TCR association rates varied across HLA loci, with DRB1 alleles showing the most associated TCRs and HLA-C alleles the fewest. The 87-base-pair reads could not distinguish some IMGT-functional V segments, including TRBV6-2 and TRBV6-3, so those segments were excluded. A cluster of highly shared sequence variants was judged likely to represent a technical artifact of the sequencing pipeline. In a later genetic analysis, a missense DCLRE1C variant was associated with V-gene and J-gene trimming of TCR beta chains, and the association was replicated in an independent cohort. Because HLA typing was unavailable for some donors at each locus, only the typed subset was used in association tests. Broadly in line with IMGT annotations, most TCR beta V segments showed up in productive rearrangements about 90% or about 30% of the time in an earlier analysis of 587 of the donors. According to a later analysis, most CMV-associated TCR beta chains appeared to be HLA-restricted, and the HLA associations seemed to be driven largely by CMV exposure. For the cohort, immune exposure information was limited to CMV serostatus. According to the authors, the approach could potentially be generalized to other disease states and immunological phenotypes. Only TCR beta chains were sequenced in this cohort, and the absence of alpha or paired-chain data limited detectable features. The classifier was reported to diagnose cytomegalovirus status with high specificity and sensitivity in both the original and validation cohorts. A later genetic analysis reported fewer N-insertions in productive TCRs among donors in an Asian-associated ancestry cluster than the roughly 650-donor mean. Compared with equally common non-associated chains, HLA-associated TCR beta chains in a later analysis were more clonally expanded and had lower generation probabilities. Because counts were too low, roughly 18 rarely observed V segments, including chromosome 9 orphons, were left out of the earlier analysis of 500 to 750 of the donors. A later analysis reported that several top co-occurrence clusters appeared linked to parvovirus B19, influenza, CMV and Epstein-Barr virus. At a false discovery rate of 0.05, a later analysis linked about 16,000 TCR beta sequences to specific HLA alleles. A few of the identified cytomegalovirus-associated TCR beta chains were confirmed in vitro to be specific for cytomegalovirus antigens.

To prepare the library, the immunoSEQ multiplex PCR assay was applied. A mixture of 60 forward primers for TCR Vbeta segments and 13 reverse primers for TCR Jbeta segments was used in the multiplex PCR. The CDR3 region of rearranged TCR beta genes was amplified from genomic DNA by a multiplex PCR assay. On the Illumina HiSeq System, the amplified TCR beta libraries were sequenced as 87-base-pair reads. Processing in the source paper ran as follows. A later analysis tallied tens of millions of unique TCR beta chains across the approximately 670 repertoires, and approximately 12 million of those chains were shared by two or more donors. Raw reads were error-corrected and collapsed into unique sequences with a nearest-neighbor algorithm that merged closely related sequences to remove PCR and sequencing errors. Alignment of CDR3 sequences to IMGT reference sequences was used to assign V, D and J gene segments. For a sequence to be retained, at least a six-nucleotide match to both a V gene segment and a J gene segment was required. Rearrangements were classified as productive when the CDR3 lacked stop codons and remained in frame with V and J, and all other rearrangements were classified as non-productive. CDR3 was defined by IMGT convention, running from the second conserved V-encoded cysteine to the conserved J-encoded phenylalanine. The earlier analysis of 500 to 600 of the donors excluded sequences that lacked an unambiguous match to a single V gene segment. In an earlier analysis of 587 of the donors, V segments were called functional above 56.7% productive rearrangements and were called segregating when the between-donor standard deviation exceeded 5%. A statistical classification framework was built to diagnose cytomegalovirus status from the catalog of TCR beta chain sequences. In a later analysis, TCR nucleotide sequences were compared against IMGT/GENE-DB human TR gene sequences so that V and J genes could be assigned. In a later analysis, CDR3 sequences and most-parsimonious VDJ recombination scenarios were assigned using the TCRdist pipeline. In a later analysis, each TCR beta chain was defined by its CDR3 amino acid sequence together with its V-gene family, and reads lacking a unique V-gene family were excluded. As a way to deal with suspected cross-contamination and a sequencing artifact, a later analysis dropped 450 to 700 nucleotide sequences that were highly shared and had low generation probability. For each public chain, a later analysis derived a clonal expansion index from normalized ranks of inferred template counts within each repertoire. Generation probabilities in a later analysis came from a VDJ recombination model fitted to out-of-frame rearrangements, and those results were checked against IGoR. In a later analysis, hypergeometric tests were used to score TCR-TCR, TCR-HLA and TCR-CMV co-occurrence, with a repertoire-size bias correction applied to TCR pairs. In a later analysis, false discovery rates were estimated by permuting HLA or CMV assignments 20 times. In a later analysis, co-occurring TCRs were grouped using DBSCAN, and TCRdist sequence similarity was added for clustering within HLA-allele-positive subsets. Co-occurrence clustering excluded repertoires with fewer than 30,000 or more than 120,000 public chains, plus five with anomalous nucleotide sharing. TCRdb took over this immuneACCESS table, retaining in-frame rearrangements with V and J assigned. Such tables are incomplete; in checked studies, under half of the missing clones stem from an unresolved V gene, and the remainder is unexplained. V and J calls and clone size are given by that table; D and trimming were obtained from the DNA. The sample contains about 130,000 clones, around 77% of them found a single time. Approximately 4.8% of the sample belongs to the ten largest clones.

In this chain, TRBV5-1 is recombined with TRBJ1-4; too little of a D gene remains to name it. The clonotype originates from a man between 25 and 39 years old in good health. Sequenced sample: PBMCs. The CDR3 amino acid sequence is: CASSGGLGMANEKLFF. The bases read TGCGCCAGCAGCGGCGGGCTGGGGATGGCTAATGAAAAACTGTTTTTT.